This TCR beta chain was retrieved from a study of identical twins. CDR3 length equals 12 residues. V was shortened by 1 base and J by 9 bases, with 7 bases between the two germline ends. One entry per CDR3 protein results from TCRdb running MiXCR on the 5' RACE reads. The repertoire consists of about 530,000 distinct CDR3 sequences, with roughly 15% occurring once and the leading ten covering around 0.48%. This clonotype was picked up a small number of times. These data also formed part of another study, on yellow fever vaccine responses in identical twins.

The TCR comes from a woman younger than 35 in good health. The sequenced sample was CD4+ T cells sorted from blood. The chain employs TRBV12-3 or TRBV12-4 and TRBJ2-1; D not certain. The CDR3 here is CASSLVPPEQFF. The CDR3 nucleotides are TGTGCCAGCAGTTTAGTCCCCCCTGAGCAGTTCTTC.